The next 27 T cell receptor beta chains were all read from a single sample in a study of OX40 agonist ivuxolimab in advanced cancers. The repertoire was sequenced with immunoSEQ multiplex PCR; TCRdb's copy has only in-frame clones and lacks some. Of 10,000 to 15,000 clones listed, approximately 80% are singletons. Sequenced here: CD4+ or CD8+ T cells sorted from blood, sampled in a trial of the OX40 agonist ivuxolimab. These receptors all come from an adult with an advanced solid tumor such as melanoma, head and neck, liver or kidney cancer.

The rearrangement joins TRBV27 to TRBJ1-4; perhaps TRBD1 as D (6 bases). The CDR3 length is 15 residues. Looked up from germline, CDR1 is MNHEY and CDR2 is SMNVEV (reference sequence). V was trimmed by 2 bases and J by 3 bases, leaving 10 bases between them. The CDR3 DNA is TGTGCCAGCAGTTTAGCAGGGGTGCCTAATGAAAAACTGTTTTTT. Encoded protein: CASSLAGVPNEKLFF.

The rearrangement links TRBV4-3 to TRBJ2-7, with 7 bases that match TRBD1. CDR3 length: 14 residues. Unmatched junction bases numbered 5, after V lost 3 bases and J lost 3 bases. Germline V gene sequence: CDR1 LGHNA, CDR2 YSLEER. Here the CDR3 reads CASSQDRTYYEQYF. CDR3 DNA: TGCGCCAGCAGCCAGGACAGGACATACTACGAGCAGTACTTC.

The chain couples TRBV11-3 to TRBJ2-1; D remains unclear. This CDR3 region has 15 residues. Germline loops: CDR1 SGHNT, CDR2 YENEEA. Trimming removed 5 bases at V and 1 base at J, with 12 bases between. The CDR3 region has the DNA TGTGCCAGCAGCACCAGTCGGGCTTCCTACAATGAGCAGTTCTTC. Its translation: CASSTSRASYNEQFF.

This chain links TRBV4-1 with TRBJ2-2; tentative D call: TRBD1 (6 bases). Per the germline V gene, CDR1 is MGHRA and CDR2 is YSYEKL. The CDR3 has 13 amino acids. The V end was cut by 4 bases, the J end by 8 bases, with 11 bases between. The CDR3: CASSPEGVGELFF. In nucleotides, the CDR3 is TGCGCCAGCAGCCCCGAGGGGGTAGGGGAGCTGTTTTTT.

Only one count was recorded for this clone. The chain employs TRBV4-3 and TRBJ1-1; D call uncertain. This CDR3 has 14 residues. The V gene lost 4 bases and the J gene lost 10 bases, with 19 bases spanning the gap. The germline V gene has CDR1 LGHNA and CDR2 YSLEER. This chain's CDR3 is CASSPRRGDYVAFF. The CDR3 DNA sequence: TGCGCCAGCAGCCCCAGGCGGGGAGACTATGTAGCTTTCTTT.

The chain has TRBV2 and TRBJ1-4, with D possibly TRBD1 on 5 matching bases. CDR3 size: 15 residues. Trimming cost V 8 bases and J 0 bases, with 13 bases left between them. Germline CDR1 reads SNHLY; CDR2 reads FYNNEI. The CDR3 DNA is TGTGCCAGCGGGGCCGAGGCAGCAACTAATGAAAAACTGTTTTTT. Translating it yields CASGAEAATNEKLFF.

CDR3 DNA: TGTGCCAGCAGCTCGACAGGGGGCGCTAGCTACGAGCAGTACTTC. Its protein product is CASSSTGGASYEQYF. The gene calls are TRBV7-9 and TRBJ2-7; 10 bases are a match to TRBD1. The CDR3 is 15 amino acids. The J segment lost 3 bases and the V segment lost 4 bases, leaving 6 bases of the junction unmatched. CDR1 and CDR2 from the germline V gene are SEHNR and FQNEAQ (reference sequence).

As DNA, the CDR3 is TGTGCCAGCCGAGGGGCCCCCTACGAGCAGTACTTC. This encodes CASRGAPYEQYF. V usage is TRBV10-3 and J usage is TRBJ2-7; possibly TRBD1 or TRBD2 for D (5 bases each). With 10 bases removed from V and 2 bases from J, the gap between germline ends came to 12 bases. CDR1 ENHRY and CDR2 SYGVKD come from the germline V gene. CDR3 length: 12 residues.

The CDR3 coding sequence is TGTGCCAGCAGCTTAGTCTATTCGGTCGACTACAATGAGCAGTTCTTC. Residues: CASSLVYSVDYNEQFF. The V and J genes are TRBV7-8 and TRBJ2-1; D remains unclear. V was cut by 1 base and J by 3 bases, with 13 bases left in between. The CDR3 totals 16 residues. Per the germline V gene, CDR1 is SGHVS and CDR2 is FQNEAQ.

This chain links TRBV6-5 with TRBJ2-1, with D possibly being TRBD2 (7 bases). The CDR3 is 14 residues long. The germline V gene encodes CDR1 MNHEY and CDR2 SVGAGI. The V end was cut by 8 bases, the J end by 4 bases, with 15 bases between. The CDR3 reads CASRSGGNYNEQFF. The CDR3 DNA reads TGTGCCAGCCGGTCGGGGGGCAATTACAATGAGCAGTTCTTC.

This chain links TRBV10-2 with TRBJ2-3; D unresolved. CDR3 size: 14 residues. Trimming took off 7 bases at V and 0 bases at J, with 11 bases between the two ends. Germline V gene lookup returns CDR1 WSHSY and CDR2 SAAADI. CDR3 in amino acids: CASTEVASTDTQYF. As DNA, the CDR3 is TGCGCCAGCACAGAGGTGGCCAGCACAGATACGCAGTATTTT.

V usage is TRBV19 and J usage is TRBJ1-5; no clear D. V was shortened by 5 bases and J by 3 bases, with 11 bases between the two germline ends. Germline CDR1 reads LNHDA; CDR2 reads SQIVND (reference sequence). This CDR3 comprises 14 residues. In DNA form, the CDR3 reads TGTGCCAGTAGTTTTCGGGTTCCCAATCAGCCCCAGCATTTT. The encoded protein is CASSFRVPNQPQHF.

In its sample, this clone is large. The genes are TRBV28 and TRBJ2-1; TRBD2 matches at 12 bases. The CDR3 loop spans 16 amino acids. Germline-derived CDR1 and CDR2 are MDHEN and SYDVKM. V dropped 5 bases and J dropped 8; count of bases not matched to a gene: 10. CDR3 sequence reads: CASSLISSGRADEQFF. The CDR3 DNA reads as TGTGCCAGCAGTCTTATTTCTAGCGGGAGGGCCGATGAGCAGTTCTTC. The entire variable domain, with the rest obtained from reference TRBV28 and TRBJ2-1, is as follows: DVKVTQSSRYLVKRTGEKVFLECVQDMDHENMFWYRQDPGLGLRLIYFSYDVKMKEKGDIPEGYSVSREKKERFSLILESASTNQTSMYLCASSLISSGRADEQFFGPGTRLTVL.

The gene calls are TRBV4-1 and TRBJ2-2, with D perhaps TRBD1 (5 bases). The V gene's germline CDR1 is MGHRA and CDR2 YSYEKL. The V gene lost 1 base and the J gene lost 3 bases, with 12 bases spanning the gap. The CDR3 sequence is 16 residues long. The CDR3 DNA reads TGCGCCAGCAGCCAAGGAAAGGGGCTTGACACCGGGGAGCTGTTTTTT. It codes for CASSQGKGLDTGELFF.

V usage is TRBV27 and J usage is TRBJ2-7; TRBD2 matches 13 bases. The V gene end was trimmed by 5 bases and the J gene end by 6 bases; junction bases not matched to a gene: 7. From germline, CDR1 is MNHEY and CDR2 SMNVEV (reference sequence). This CDR3 spans 15 amino acids. The CDR3 nucleotides read TGTGCCAGCAGTCTCTCTGGACTAGCGGGAGCCGAGCAGTACTTC. Its protein is CASSLSGLAGAEQYF.

The chain combines TRBV5-1 with TRBJ1-2; D remains unclear. V lost 1 base and J 5 bases, leaving 9 bases between the germline ends. The CDR3 loop spans 13 amino acids. Germline CDR1 is SGHRS and CDR2 is YFSETQ. This CDR3 reads CASSLTDFYGYTF. The CDR3 DNA sequence: TGCGCCAGCAGCTTGACAGATTTTTATGGCTACACCTTC. Supplemented by reference TRBV5-1 and TRBJ1-2, the full variable domain reads KAGVTQTPRYLIKTRGQQVTLSCSPISGHRSVSWYQQTPGQGLQFLFEYFSETQRNKGNFPGRFSGRQFSNSRSEMNVSTLELGDSALYLCASSLTDFYGYTFGSGTRLTVV.

The rearrangement links TRBV5-8 to TRBJ1-5; a possible D gene is TRBD1 (5 bases). Deletions cut 2 bases from V and 0 bases from J, with 9 bases between. Germline CDR1 is SGHTS and CDR2 is YDEGEE. The CDR3 spans 15 residues. CDR3 amino acids: CASSFQGYSNQPQHF. CDR3 in DNA: TGTGCCAGCAGCTTCCAGGGCTATAGCAATCAGCCCCAGCATTTT.

The chain joins TRBV27 to TRBJ1-5; D unresolved. The ends were cut back, 4 bases at V and 6 bases at J, with 16 bases in the middle. The CDR3 length is 15 residues. Germline lookup yields CDR1 MNHEY and CDR2 SMNVEV (reference sequence). The CDR3 reads CASSSGRGRTQPQHF. Here the CDR3 DNA reads TGTGCCAGCAGTTCGGGGAGAGGGCGGACTCAGCCCCAGCATTTT.

The chain joins TRBV28 to TRBJ1-3; D is perhaps TRBD1 (6 bases). The V end was cut by 2 bases, the J end by 4 bases, with 9 bases between. The CDR3 is 14 amino acids. CDR1 and CDR2 from the germline V gene are MDHEN and SYDVKM. The CDR3 DNA reads as TGTGCCAGCAGTTTAACAGGGCCCGGAAACACCATATATTTT. This codes for CASSLTGPGNTIYF.

As for this clone: The sample contains more than one DNA sequence encoding this CDR3. V gene TRBV6-6 combines with J gene TRBJ2-7; 9 bases fit TRBD1. J gave up 2 bases and V 9 bases, and 8 bases lay outside the gene matches. In germline, CDR1 is MNHNY, CDR2 SVGAGI (reference sequence). CDR3 length: 14 amino acids. Here the CDR3 reads CASSDRQGAYEQYF. The CDR3 DNA reads TGTGCCAGTAGTGACCGACAGGGGGCCTACGAGCAGTACTTC.

The gene calls are TRBV10-1 and TRBJ2-2; 9 nucleotides align to TRBD1. Germline CDR1 is WNHNN and CDR2 is SYGVQD (reference sequence). The CDR3 covers 14 residues. V was clipped by 10 bases and J by 5 bases; unmatched bases: 8. The CDR3 sequence is CAKYGTGRTGELFF. In nucleotides, the CDR3 is TGCGCCAAATACGGGACAGGGAGGACCGGGGAGCTGTTTTTT.

This sequence joins TRBV29-1 and TRBJ2-1; D is perhaps TRBD1 or TRBD2 (5 bases each). Per germline, CDR1 SQVTM and CDR2 ANQGSEA. The CDR3 contains 13 residues. V lost 2 bases to trimming and J lost 5 bases, with 10 bases between them. CDR3 DNA: TGCAGCGTTGAATGTAGGGACCACAATGAGCAGTTCTTC. Its translation is CSVECRDHNEQFF.

The chain couples TRBV4-3 to TRBJ2-5; 8 bases match TRBD1. Trimming cost V 3 bases and J 3 bases; bases outside gene matches: 6. The germline CDR1 and CDR2 sequences are LGHNA and YSLEER. This CDR3 region has 15 residues. The CDR3 DNA reads as TGCGCCAGCAGCCAGGATCCGGGACAGGAAGAGACCCAGTACTTC. Protein product: CASSQDPGQEETQYF.

The rearrangement joins TRBV9 to TRBJ2-1; either TRBD1 or TRBD2 may supply D (5 bases each). CDR3 size: 14 residues. The V gene's germline CDR1 is SGDLS and CDR2 YYNGEE. Deletions cut 0 bases from V and 4 bases from J, with 8 bases between. DNA of the CDR3: TGTGCCAGCAGCGTAGAGGGACGGTACAATGAGCAGTTCTTC. It encodes CASSVEGRYNEQFF.

The gene calls are TRBV10-3 and TRBJ2-3; 7 bases align to TRBD2. This CDR3 region has 13 residues. The germline gives CDR1 ENHRY, CDR2 SYGVKD. V dropped 3 bases and J dropped 6; count of bases not matched to a gene: 3. The CDR3 protein is CAISDLGGDTQYF. In nucleotides, the CDR3 is TGTGCCATCAGTGATCTCGGGGGGGATACGCAGTATTTT.

The table lists this clone with a few counts. The rearrangement joins TRBV7-9 to TRBJ2-2, with 8 bases matching TRBD1. CDR3 length: 15 residues. Germline V lookup: CDR1 SEHNR, CDR2 FQNEAQ (reference sequence). J was trimmed by 5 bases and V by 5 bases; bases with no gene match: 7. The chain's CDR3 is CASSPDREITGELFF. CDR3 nucleotides: TGTGCCAGCAGCCCGGACAGGGAAATTACCGGGGAGCTGTTTTTT.

This clone has just a few counts. The rearrangement joins TRBV2 to TRBJ1-6; 8 bases are shared with TRBD1. With 6 bases clipped from V and 6 bases from J, the junction kept 4 bases outside the gene matches. Germline assignment: CDR1 SNHLY and CDR2 FYNNEI. The CDR3 is 14 residues long. The CDR3 coding sequence is TGTGCCAGCAGACCGGGACAGGTTAATTCACCCCTCCACTTT. Translating gives CASRPGQVNSPLHF.